This TCR beta chain was documented in a study of shared clonotypes between healthy human individuals. Study-level findings and limits: Around 5.3% of naive CD4 clonotypes were shared across a handful of donors.

This clone was counted once. Its antigen is not identified. One end of the junction does not line up with germline, which may come from a read error. CDR1 is SSHAT and CDR2 is FNYEAQ in the germline V gene (reference sequence). This CDR3 is 13 amino acids long. At deep level, the assay was performed. DNA at about 210 ng, 25,000 to 35,000 T cell genomes, went into sorted-subset replicate PCRs. As handled by the study authors: Junction-only immunoSEQ data arrived without quality scores, meaning filtering differed. The data were produced by immunoSEQ multiplex PCR, yet TCRdb's version contains in-frame clones alone and is incomplete. V and J calls and clone size are copied from that table; D and trimming were computed from the DNA. The sample holds around 2,000,000 clones, approximately 95% seen once.

The V gene is TRBV7-7, the J gene TRBJ2-3, with D unresolved. The clonotype originates from a man aged 18 to 30 in good health. Sequenced input: naive CD4+ T cells sorted from blood. The subset here: CD45RA+ positively selected. CDR3 bases: TGTGCTAGCAGCTTAGATTCTGTCGACACGCAGTATTTT. The encoded protein is CASSLDSVDTQYF.